This T cell receptor beta chain derives from a study of CD8+CD57+ T cells in acquired aplastic anemia. About the research overall: Recorded DNA amounts for sorted CD4+ and CD8+ cells had an average of about 3 ug.

The CDR3 has 13 amino acids. Trimming took 4 bases from V and 1 from J, leaving 7 bases between them. TCR beta VDJ and CDR3 were profiled, and genomic DNA was the template. MiXCR, applied by TCRdb to the reads, yields one record per CDR3 protein. The sample yields hundreds of thousands of distinct CDR3 sequences, about two thirds seen once. The receptor was isolated from a human donor in good health, serving as a control. The sample taken for sequencing was sorted CD4+, CD8+, or CD8+CD57+ T cells (not recorded which) from PBMCs. The chain joins TRBV12-3 or TRBV12-4 to TRBJ1-1; D is possibly TRBD1 (5 bases). The CDR3, as DNA: TGTGCCAGCAGTTCCAGGGCGAACACTGAAGCTTTCTTT. It codes for CASSSRANTEAFF.